The 30 T cell receptor beta chains presented below share a single source sample, sequenced in a study of blood T cell repertoires in COVID-19. Clones were read by immunoSEQ multiplex PCR, and TCRdb kept only the in-frame ones, dropping some. The sample records some 260,000 clones, around 90% being singletons. The sequencing sample was made of peripheral blood. Receptors were obtained from a human donor in a cohort sampled during active COVID-19.

The table lists this clone with a few counts. The chain employs TRBV4-1 and TRBJ2-7, with a weak D call TRBD1 (6 bases). V was clipped by 4 bases and J by 7 bases, with 17 bases between them. The CDR3 is 14 residues long. The V gene's germline CDR1 is MGHRA and CDR2 YSYEKL. The CDR3 reads CASSPSGLTGEQYF. CDR3 nucleotide sequence: TGCGCCAGCAGCCCGTCGGGGCTAACAGGGGAGCAGTACTTC.

This clone was seen once. This sample includes further DNA sequences coding for the same CDR3. This chain uses TRBV12-3 or TRBV12-4 with TRBJ2-7; D remains unclear. Trimming stripped 4 bases from V and 2 bases from J, with 3 bases between. The CDR3 extends over 11 amino acids. The CDR3 loop reads CASSSAYEQYF. CDR3 nucleotide sequence: TGTGCCAGCAGTTCTGCCTACGAGCAGTACTTC.

The chain links TRBV24-1 to TRBJ2-1; 15 bases are shared with TRBD2. Germline V gene data show CDR1 as KGHDR and CDR2 as SFDVKD. Germline trimming cut 3 bases from V and 5 bases from J; bases unmatched to any gene: 4. The CDR3 is 17 residues long. The CDR3 is CATSDPGLAGGHNEQFF. CDR3 nucleotides: TGTGCCACCAGTGATCCGGGACTAGCGGGAGGCCACAATGAGCAGTTCTTC.

CDR3: CASSLRTGDNSPLHF. The CDR3, as DNA: TGTGCCAGCAGCCTCCGGACAGGGGATAATTCACCCCTCCACTTT. V and J are TRBV11-2 and TRBJ1-6; 9 bases match TRBD1. Germline-derived CDR1 and CDR2 are SGHAT and FQNNGV. V lost 5 bases and J lost 5; bases outside the gene matches: 4. This CDR3 comprises 15 residues.

The J gene is TRBJ1-1, the V gene TRBV7-2; 8 bases are shared with TRBD1. The length of the CDR3 is 16 residues. Per germline, CDR1 SGHTA and CDR2 FQGNSA. V was clipped by 5 bases and J by 4 bases; unmatched bases: 12. The chain's CDR3 is CASSPDRGSGGTEAFF. The CDR3, as DNA: TGTGCCAGCAGCCCAGACAGGGGCTCAGGGGGCACTGAAGCTTTCTTT.

The J gene is TRBJ1-6, the V gene TRBV9; 8 bases are a match to TRBD1. There are 16 residues in the CDR3. Germline trimming cut 3 bases from V and 8 bases from J; bases unmatched to any gene: 10. Germline lookup yields CDR1 SGDLS and CDR2 YYNGEE. The CDR3: CASSATLRGQDSPLHF. The DNA of the CDR3 is TGTGCCAGCAGCGCGACCCTCAGGGGGCAAGATTCACCCCTCCACTTT.

The V gene is TRBV4-2, the J gene TRBJ2-2, with unresolved D. The CDR3 runs 14 residues. CDR1 and CDR2 (germline): LGHNA, YNFKEQ. V was pared by 3 bases and J by 4 bases, with 9 bases between. For the CDR3, the DNA is TGTGCCAGCAGCCAGGGCAGAAGCACCGGGGAGCTGTTTTTT. This translates into CASSQGRSTGELFF.

This chain links TRBV21-1 with TRBJ2-6; the DNA was not used to check the table's D call, TRBD1. TRBV21-1 is given as a pseudogene. This CDR3 is built from 18 residues. The chain's CDR3 is CASSVQQAFRSGANVLTF. The CDR3 coding sequence is TGTGCCAGCAGCGTTCAACAGGCGTTTCGCTCTGGGGCCAACGTCCTGACTTTC.

The V and J genes are TRBV9 and TRBJ1-6; 8 bases line up with TRBD1. The CDR3 sequence is 24 residues long. V lost 1 base to trimming and J lost 0 bases; unmatched junction nucleotides: 24. Germline V lookup: CDR1 SGDLS, CDR2 YYNGEE. CDR3 residues: CASSVIPGQGIGEITSSYNSPLHF. The DNA for the CDR3 is TGTGCCAGCAGCGTAATTCCCGGACAGGGTATAGGGGAGATTACGAGCTCCTATAATTCACCCCTCCACTTT. Based on the CDR3 plus reference TRBV9 and TRBJ1-6, the full variable domain is DSGVTQTPKHLITATGQRVTLRCSPRSGDLSVYWYQQSLDQGLQFLIQYYNGEERAKGNILERFSAQQFPDLHSELNLSSLELGDSALYFCASSVIPGQGIGEITSSYNSPLHFGNGTRLTVT.

V gene TRBV2 combines with J gene TRBJ2-7; D gene ambiguous. Trimming cost V 3 bases and J 0 bases, with 9 bases left between them. The germline V gene encodes CDR1 SNHLY and CDR2 FYNNEI. This CDR3 is built from 14 residues. The CDR3: CASSDPLSSYEQYF. The DNA of the CDR3 is TGTGCCAGCAGTGACCCTCTGAGCTCCTACGAGCAGTACTTC.

V gene TRBV6-5 combines with J gene TRBJ1-1; perhaps TRBD1 as D (5 bases). Germline CDR1 MNHEY, CDR2 SVGAGI. The CDR3 extends over 14 amino acids. Between the trimmed V and J ends, which lost 4 bases and 5 bases, there was a span of 14 bases. This CDR3 reads CASSLQQGLTEAFF. The CDR3, as DNA: TGTGCCAGCAGTTTGCAGCAGGGTTTGACTGAAGCTTTCTTT.

J is TRBJ2-3 and V is TRBV20-1; the D gene is possibly TRBD2 (6 bases). This CDR3 region has 11 residues. Germline V lookup: CDR1 DFQATT, CDR2 SNEGSKA (reference sequence). V was pared by 7 bases and J by 4 bases, with 9 bases between. CDR3 sequence (DNA): TGCAGTGGGAGGGCTCCAGATACGCAGTATTTT. Protein: CSGRAPDTQYF.

The chain's CDR3 is CASSYSGQLNQPQHF. The CDR3 bases are TGTGCCAGCAGTTACTCGGGACAGCTCAATCAGCCCCAGCATTTT. The gene calls are TRBV6-5 and TRBJ1-5, with TRBD1 matching 7 bases. The CDR3 contains 15 residues. Germline CDR1 is MNHEY and CDR2 is SVGAGI. V lost 0 bases and J lost 3; bases outside the gene matches: 2.

This rearrangement joins TRBV4-2 to TRBJ2-1, with 7 bases fitting TRBD2. The CDR3 is 16 amino acids. Germline V gene sequence: CDR1 LGHNA, CDR2 YNFKEQ. Germline trimming cut 3 bases from V and 2 bases from J; bases unmatched to any gene: 7. This chain's CDR3 is CASSHVGTTTYNEQFF. CDR3 in DNA: TGTGCCAGCAGCCATGTCGGGACTACGACCTACAATGAGCAGTTCTTC.

This sequence joins TRBV4-3 and TRBJ2-2, with TRBD2 as a possible D gene (5 bases). This CDR3 region has 16 residues. Trimming removed 3 bases at V and 5 bases at J, with 16 bases between. Germline V gene data show CDR1 as LGHNA and CDR2 as YSLEER. The DNA of the CDR3 is TGCGCCAGCAGCCATGGAGCATCGGGGAATACCGGGGAGCTGTTTTTT. Translation gives CASSHGASGNTGELFF.

The V and J genes are TRBV5-6 and TRBJ1-2, with TRBD1 matching 8 bases. CDR3 length equals 14 residues. CDR1 SGHDT and CDR2 YYEEEE come from the germline V gene. V trimming: 0 bases; J trimming: 3 bases; junction bases outside the gene matches: 1. CDR3 nucleotide sequence: TGTGCCAGCAGCTTGGACAGGGGGTACTATGGCTACACCTTC. Translated, it gives CASSLDRGYYGYTF.

V gene TRBV5-4 combines with J gene TRBJ1-1, with D perhaps TRBD1 (5 bases). Germline V gene sequence: CDR1 SGHNT, CDR2 YYREEE (reference sequence). The length of the CDR3 is 14 residues. V shed 6 bases and J shed 5 bases, with 17 bases lying between them. The CDR3: CASTYYGGVTEAFF. The DNA for the CDR3 is TGTGCCAGCACCTACTACGGGGGAGTGACTGAAGCTTTCTTT. The full variable domain, in which reference TRBV5-4 and TRBJ1-1 provide the parts outside the CDR3, is ETGVTQSPTHLIKTRGQQVTLRCSSQSGHNTVSWYQQALGQGPQFIFQYYREEENGRGNFPPRFSGLQFPNYSSELNVNALELDDSALYLCASTYYGGVTEAFFGQGTRLTVV.

This chain links TRBV9 with TRBJ1-1, with D possibly TRBD1 on 5 matching bases. In germline, CDR1 is SGDLS, CDR2 YYNGEE. The V gene lost 4 bases and the J gene lost 12 bases, with 13 bases spanning the gap. This CDR3 contains 11 residues. CDR3 residues: CASSREGDTFF. The CDR3 region has the DNA TGTGCCAGCAGCCGTGAAGGGGATACTTTCTTT.

V is TRBV4-3 and J is TRBJ2-1; TRBD2 matches 11 bases. The CDR3 is made up of 21 amino acids. Germline V gene data show CDR1 as LGHNA and CDR2 as YSLEER. The V gene end was trimmed by 0 bases and the J gene end by 6 bases; junction bases not matched to a gene: 19. CDR3 region: CASSQDTGTSGTLRGPNEQFF. For the CDR3, the DNA is TGCGCCAGCAGCCAAGATACCGGGACTAGCGGAACCCTAAGGGGCCCCAATGAGCAGTTCTTC.

The genes are TRBV6-5 and TRBJ1-3, with D possibly being TRBD1 (6 bases). CDR3 length: 15 amino acids. With 7 bases removed from V and 4 bases from J, the gap between germline ends came to 17 bases. Per germline, CDR1 MNHEY and CDR2 SVGAGI. The CDR3 sequence is CASTGNTGWGNTIYF. In DNA form, the CDR3 reads TGTGCCAGCACAGGGAATACAGGGTGGGGAAACACCATATATTTT.

This rearrangement joins TRBV28 to TRBJ2-7, with TRBD1 matching over 10 bases. CDR3 length: 14 amino acids. CDR1 MDHEN and CDR2 SYDVKM come from the germline V gene. The ends lost 5 bases at V and 6 bases at J; junction bases unmatched: 7. CDR3 region: CASSKTGGVGEQYF. In DNA form, the CDR3 reads TGTGCCAGCAGTAAGACAGGGGGCGTCGGCGAGCAGTACTTC.

CDR3 region: CASMLFGNTEAFF. In nucleotides, the CDR3 is TGCGCCAGCATGTTGTTCGGGAACACTGAAGCTTTCTTT. The chain couples TRBV10-2 to TRBJ1-1, with D hard to call. Trimming removed 7 bases from V and 1 base from J, with 10 bases in between. Looked up from germline, CDR1 is WSHSY and CDR2 is SAAADI. CDR3 length: 13 amino acids.

The V gene is TRBV5-1, the J gene TRBJ1-3; tentative D call: TRBD1 (5 bases). This CDR3 is 17 amino acids long. V was clipped by 0 bases and J by 3 bases, with 16 bases between them. Germline V gene sequence: CDR1 SGHRS, CDR2 YFSETQ. The CDR3 bases are TGCGCCAGCAGCTTGGCTCGGGGGGTGATTGTTGGAAACACCATATATTTT. It encodes CASSLARGVIVGNTIYF.

The chain joins TRBV9 to TRBJ1-6; D is possibly TRBD1 (5 bases). The CDR3 extends over 19 amino acids. V shed 0 bases and J shed 14 bases, with 30 bases lying between them. Germline CDR1 SGDLS, CDR2 YYNGEE. CDR3 nucleotides: TGTGCCAGCAGCGTAGGATTTATTGGAGGCAGAACCTTTCGGGGGGCCCTCCACTTT. Its protein is CASSVGFIGGRTFRGALHF.

This clone has only one observation. The chain links TRBV27 to TRBJ1-2; 8 nucleotides line up with TRBD1. CDR1 is MNHEY, CDR2 SMNVEV, per germline (reference sequence). This CDR3 is built from 14 residues. The V gene end was trimmed by 5 bases and the J gene end by 6 bases; junction bases not matched to a gene: 8. CDR3 DNA sequence: TGTGCCAGCAGTCCCGGACAGGGAACGGATGGCTACACCTTC. Translating it yields CASSPGQGTDGYTF.

CDR3 region: CASSPSHGDSGNTIYF. As DNA, the CDR3 is TGTGCCAGCTCACCAAGCCACGGGGACTCTGGAAACACCATATATTTT. The gene calls are TRBV18 and TRBJ1-3; D ambiguous. V was shortened by 2 bases and J by 0 bases, with 11 bases between the two germline ends. CDR3 length: 16 residues. The germline CDR1 and CDR2 sequences are KGHSH and LQKENI.

The chain is built from TRBV7-8 and TRBJ2-1; no reliable D call. CDR1 and CDR2 from the germline V gene are SGHVS and FQNEAQ. This CDR3 spans 11 amino acids. Between the trimmed V and J ends, which lost 8 bases and 6 bases, there was a span of 8 bases. In DNA form, the CDR3 reads TGTGCCAGCTTGGGCGTCAATGAGCAGTTCTTC. This sequence encodes CASLGVNEQFF.

V is TRBV9 and J is TRBJ1-6; D is uncertain. The germline V and J ends were trimmed by 0 bases and 3 bases, with 7 bases remaining between them. Germline V gene lookup returns CDR1 SGDLS and CDR2 YYNGEE. The CDR3 is 15 residues long. The CDR3 loop reads CASSVESFYNSPLHF. The CDR3 nucleotides are TGTGCCAGCAGCGTAGAAAGCTTCTATAATTCACCCCTCCACTTT.

The chain combines TRBV29-1 with TRBJ2-1, with TRBD1 identical over 9 bases. This CDR3 contains 18 residues. Germline V gene sequence: CDR1 SQVTM, CDR2 ANQGSEA. J gave up 2 bases and V 4 bases, and 15 bases lay outside the gene matches. The CDR3 region is CSVGGGTGYHRAYNEQFF. DNA of the CDR3: TGCAGCGTTGGGGGTGGGACAGGGTATCATCGGGCCTACAATGAGCAGTTCTTC.

The V and J genes are TRBV5-1 and TRBJ2-1; 14 bases match TRBD2. The CDR3 has 16 amino acids. With V trimmed by 4 bases and J by 9 bases, 9 bases remained unmatched. Germline loops: CDR1 SGHRS, CDR2 YFSETQ. The CDR3 sequence: CASSPGTSGRAGEQFF. Here the CDR3 DNA reads TGCGCCAGCAGCCCCGGGACTAGCGGGAGAGCGGGTGAGCAGTTCTTC.